Below are 29 T cell receptor beta chains sequenced from a single sample in a study of CD8 T cells in ankylosing spondylitis. TCRdb re-called the 5' RACE reads with MiXCR, one entry per CDR3 protein. Of under 250,000 distinct CDR3 sequences in the sample, under 8.5% are singletons; the top ten hold around 4.8%. The sample taken for sequencing was blood, either unsorted or a sorted T cell fraction (not recorded which). The receptor set was obtained from a female donor with ankylosing spondylitis or in good health (not recorded which).

At least ten counts were recorded for this clonotype. The chain joins TRBV7-8 to TRBJ2-7; 8 nucleotides align to TRBD1. CDR1 is SGHVS, CDR2 FQNEAQ, per germline. CDR3 length: 16 amino acids. The trim removed 4 bases at V and 5 bases at J, leaving 13 bases unmatched. Here the CDR3 DNA reads TGTGCCAGCAGCTACCGTCGGGACAGGCGGCTTGACGAGCAGTACTTC. Translation: CASSYRRDRRLDEQYF. The full variable domain, rest sourced from reference TRBV7-8 and TRBJ2-7, is GAGVSQSPRYKVAKRGQDVALRCDPISGHVSLFWYQQALGQGPEFLTYFQNEAQLDKSGLPSDRFFAERPEGSVSTLKIQRTQQEDSAVYLCASSYRRDRRLDEQYFGPGTRLTVT.

This clonotype was detected ten times or more. The chain employs TRBV14 and TRBJ2-1; D gene uncertain. Looked up from germline, CDR1 is SGHDN and CDR2 is FVKESK. The CDR3 is 12 amino acids. With 6 bases removed from V and 4 bases from J, the gap between germline ends came to 7 bases. DNA of the CDR3: TGTGCCAGCAGTCTGCAGTACAATGAGCAGTTCTTC. Its translation: CASSLQYNEQFF.

This clonotype appeared many times. J is TRBJ2-1 and V is TRBV10-2; no clear D. Per the germline V gene, CDR1 is WSHSY and CDR2 is SAAADI. This CDR3 spans 13 amino acids. V was trimmed by 8 bases and J by 5 bases, leaving 13 bases between them. CDR3 DNA sequence: TGCGCCAGCCGCGCGGCTTTCAACAATGAGCAGTTCTTC. Protein product: CASRAAFNNEQFF.

To note about this clonotype: A clone one base away is much larger, so this may be a read error. The rearrangement links TRBV7-8 to TRBJ1-1; 9 bases are a match to TRBD1. Per the germline V gene, CDR1 is SGHVS and CDR2 is FQNEAQ. J lost 2 bases, V lost 7 bases, and 8 bases had no gene match. CDR3 length equals 15 residues. The CDR3 nucleotides read TGTGCCAGCAACTCGCGGACAGGGGTAAACACTGAAGCTTTCTTT. As protein: CASNSRTGVNTEAFF.

This clonotype was counted many times. V and J are TRBV20-1 and TRBJ1-4; D remains ambiguous. V dropped 6 bases and J dropped 7 bases, with 12 bases sitting between them. Germline CDR1 reads DFQATT; CDR2 reads SNEGSKA (reference sequence). The CDR3 is made up of 12 amino acids. CDR3 sequence (DNA): TGCAGTGCGGAGGTAATTCGTGAAAAACTGTTTTTT. Translation gives CSAEVIREKLFF.

This clonotype showed up just a few times. J is TRBJ2-5 and V is TRBV4-3; 10 bases fit TRBD2. Per germline, CDR1 LGHNA and CDR2 YSLEER. The CDR3 totals 15 residues. The V segment lost 0 bases and the J segment 3 bases; nucleotides outside the gene matches: 1. CDR3 in DNA: TGCGCCAGCAGCCAAGATCTAGCGGGAGAAGAGACCCAGTACTTC. Translating it yields CASSQDLAGEETQYF.

This clonotype has ten or more counts. The chain is built from TRBV7-9 and TRBJ2-5; no clear D gene. V lost 2 bases, J lost 5 bases, and 9 bases lay in between. The CDR3 has 13 residues. Germline V gene sequence: CDR1 SEHNR, CDR2 FQNEAQ (reference sequence). CDR3 nucleotides: TGTGCCAGCAGCTTATCGGCTGGGGAGACCCAGTACTTC. It is translated as CASSLSAGETQYF. The full variable domain, its missing parts supplied by reference TRBV7-9 and TRBJ2-5, is DTGVSQNPRHKITKRGQNVTFRCDPISEHNRLYWYRQTLGQGPEFLTYFQNEAQLEKSRLLSDRFSAERPKGSFSTLEIQRTEQGDSAMYLCASSLSAGETQYFGPGTRLLVL.

A few counts support this clonotype. Here the CDR3 DNA reads TGTGCCAGCAGTTACTCGGGACTAGCGGGTGAGGGGGACAACAATGAGCAGTTCTTC. Residues: CASSYSGLAGEGDNNEQFF. The chain employs TRBV6-5 and TRBJ2-1; TRBD2 matches at 12 bases. This CDR3 spans 19 amino acids. Germline trimming cut 0 bases from V and 5 bases from J; bases unmatched to any gene: 11. CDR1 and CDR2 (germline): MNHEY, SVGAGI.

This clonotype was seen many times. V is TRBV7-2 and J is TRBJ1-1, with unresolved D. Between the trimmed V and J ends, which lost 2 bases and 5 bases, there was a span of 9 bases. CDR1 and CDR2 from the germline V gene are SGHTA and FQGNSA. The CDR3 is 13 amino acids. The CDR3 spells CASSLSGETEAFF. CDR3 DNA sequence: TGTGCCAGCAGCTTATCTGGGGAAACTGAAGCTTTCTTT. The full variable domain, rest sourced from reference TRBV7-2 and TRBJ1-1, is GAGVSQSPSNKVTEKGKDVELRCDPISGHTALYWYRQSLGQGLEFLIYFQGNSAPDKSGLPSDRFSAERTGGSVSTLTIQRTQQEDSAVYLCASSLSGETEAFFGQGTRLTVV.

This clonotype was observed at least ten times. The chain has TRBV27 and TRBJ2-5; weak D call: TRBD2 (6 bases). This CDR3 is built from 15 residues. Deletions cut 3 bases from V and 3 bases from J, with 14 bases between. Germline loops: CDR1 MNHEY, CDR2 SMNVEV (reference sequence). Here the CDR3 reads CASSLAGLNKETQYF. For the CDR3, the DNA is TGTGCCAGCAGTTTGGCGGGACTGAACAAAGAGACCCAGTACTTC.

With regard to this clonotype: A much larger clone differs from this one at a single base, so this may be a read error. The CDR3 DNA reads TGTACCAGCAGCCAAGAGAGGCTAGCGGGAGGGACCTACGAGCAGTACTTC. Amino acid sequence: CTSSQERLAGGTYEQYF. The rearrangement uses TRBV3-1 and TRBJ2-7; TRBD2 matches at 12 bases. The CDR3 has 17 amino acids. Germline CDR1 and CDR2: LGHDT and YNNKEL (reference sequence).

The table lists this clonotype with many counts. This chain joins TRBV12-3 or TRBV12-4 and TRBJ1-6; no clear D gene. This CDR3 comprises 12 residues. Trimming pared 6 bases from V and 10 bases from J, leaving 10 bases between. In DNA, the CDR3 is TGTGCCAGCAGCCATTCCCCATCACCCCTCCACTTT. Translating gives CASSHSPSPLHF.

This clonotype was counted ten times or more. The gene calls are TRBV10-3 and TRBJ1-1, with D unresolved. Looked up from germline, CDR1 is ENHRY and CDR2 is SYGVKD. CDR3 length: 12 residues. Trimming cost V 8 bases and J 1 base, with 8 bases left between them. The CDR3, as DNA: TGTGCCATCGGGCGGAAGAACACTGAAGCTTTCTTT. Translated, it gives CAIGRKNTEAFF.

This clonotype was found many times. This chain connects TRBV12-3 or TRBV12-4 to TRBJ2-1, with 7 nucleotides matching TRBD2. V dropped 6 bases and J dropped 0; count of bases not matched to a gene: 8. The CDR3 has 16 amino acids. The CDR3 sequence is CASSRTSGNSYNEQFF. The CDR3 nucleotides read TGTGCCAGCAGCCGAACCAGCGGGAACTCCTACAATGAGCAGTTCTTC.

This clonotype has a handful of counts. A much larger clone sits a single nucleotide away, making a read error possible. J is TRBJ2-7 and V is TRBV6-2 or TRBV6-3, with 7 bases aligning to TRBD1. The CDR3 totals 14 residues. In germline, CDR1 is MNHEY, CDR2 SVGEGT. CDR3 sequence (DNA): TGTACCAGCAAAACCGACAGGGAACCCTACGAGCAGTACTTC. This codes for CTSKTDREPYEQYF.

This clonotype was seen ten or more times. This chain connects TRBV12-3 or TRBV12-4 to TRBJ2-1; D is unclear. Trimming shortened V by 3 bases and J by 12 bases, and 9 bases separated the two germline ends. This CDR3 has 11 amino acids. The CDR3 reads CASSFGLGQFF. The DNA for the CDR3 is TGTGCCAGCAGTTTCGGATTAGGGCAGTTCTTC.

This clonotype has ten or more counts. This chain connects TRBV7-2 to TRBJ2-7; tentatively, D is TRBD2 (6 bases). This CDR3 has 16 residues. The V gene lost 0 bases and the J gene lost 0 bases, with 12 bases spanning the gap. Germline lookup yields CDR1 SGHTA and CDR2 FQGNSA. CDR3 in DNA: TGTGCCAGCAGCTTAGCGGGAGGCAGGAGCTCCTACGAGCAGTACTTC. Encoded protein: CASSLAGGRSSYEQYF. The variable domain in full, completed from reference TRBV7-2 and TRBJ2-7, reads GAGVSQSPSNKVTEKGKDVELRCDPISGHTALYWYRQSLGQGLEFLIYFQGNSAPDKSGLPSDRFSAERTGGSVSTLTIQRTQQEDSAVYLCASSLAGGRSSYEQYFGPGTRLTVT.

The rearrangement links TRBV19 to TRBJ1-2, with a weak D call TRBD1 (5 bases). Trimming removed 5 bases at V and 2 bases at J, with 9 bases between. This CDR3 has 13 residues. Germline CDR1 and CDR2: LNHDA and SQIVND (reference sequence). The CDR3 reads CASSPDINYGYTF. In DNA, the CDR3 is TGTGCCAGTAGTCCGGACATAAACTATGGCTACACCTTC.

This clonotype was found a few times. This chain joins TRBV6-2 or TRBV6-3 and TRBJ2-7, with TRBD2 identical over 8 bases. V was clipped by 7 bases and J by 5 bases; unmatched bases: 13. This CDR3 has 15 residues. Germline-derived CDR1 and CDR2 are MNHEY and SVGEGT. In nucleotides, the CDR3 is TGTGCCAGCATGATCAGCGGGAGCCCCAGGAACGAGCAGTACTTC. Translating gives CASMISGSPRNEQYF.

This clonotype was counted many times. This chain links TRBV14 with TRBJ1-1; D unclear. The germline gives CDR1 SGHDN, CDR2 FVKESK. V dropped 4 bases and J dropped 5 bases, with 11 bases sitting between them. This CDR3 contains 13 residues. CDR3 DNA sequence: TGTGCCAGCAGCCTCAGCACGGGGACTGAAGCTTTCTTT. It translates to CASSLSTGTEAFF.

This clonotype was detected many times. The chain is built from TRBV9 and TRBJ2-7; TRBD2 matches 10 bases. The germline V gene has CDR1 SGDLS and CDR2 YYNGEE. This CDR3 has 14 residues. The V gene end was trimmed by 5 bases and the J gene end by 7 bases; junction bases not matched to a gene: 9. The CDR3 nucleotides are TGTGCCAGCAGTCCGAGCGGGAGGGCGGATGAGCAGTACTTC. Amino acid sequence: CASSPSGRADEQYF.

The chain uses TRBV7-2 and TRBJ2-3; D remains unclear. CDR1 and CDR2 (germline): SGHTA, FQGNSA. The CDR3 extends over 15 amino acids. V was trimmed by 4 bases and J by 4 bases, leaving 15 bases between them. DNA for the CDR3: TGTGCCAGCAGCTCCCGACTCCTGGGTGCAGATACGCAGTATTTT. The encoded protein is CASSSRLLGADTQYF.

This clonotype occurred many times. The chain joins TRBV10-2 to TRBJ2-3, with TRBD2 matching 9 bases. Germline CDR1 and CDR2: WSHSY and SAAADI. Unmatched junction bases numbered 7, after V lost 3 bases and J lost 3 bases. The CDR3 is made up of 16 amino acids. CDR3 region: CASSDMAGGPTDTQYF. CDR3 sequence (DNA): TGCGCCAGCAGTGATATGGCGGGAGGGCCTACAGATACGCAGTATTTT.

This clonotype was counted only a few times. The chain carries TRBV15 and TRBJ1-2; TRBD1 aligns across 7 bases. Germline V gene data show CDR1 as LNHNV and CDR2 as YYDKDF (reference sequence). CDR3 length: 18 amino acids. With V trimmed by 0 bases and J by 7 bases, 17 bases remained unmatched. The CDR3 DNA is TGTGCCACCAGCAGAGATGGGAACAGGGGAGTGGGGAAGGGTGGCTACACCTTC. Its translation is CATSRDGNRGVGKGGYTF. Full variable domain (outside the CDR3, taken from reference TRBV15 and TRBJ1-2): DAMVIQNPRYQVTQFGKPVTLSCSQTLNHNVMYWYQQKSSQAPKLLFHYYDKDFNNEADTPDNFQSRRPNTSFCFLDIRSPGLGDTAMYLCATSRDGNRGVGKGGYTFGSGTRLTVV.

This clonotype came up many times. The CDR3 sequence: CATTDRRDSPLHF. In DNA form, the CDR3 reads TGTGCCACCACGGACAGGCGCGATTCACCCCTCCACTTT. The chain employs TRBV15 and TRBJ1-6; the match to TRBD1 covers 7 bases. CDR3 length equals 13 residues. From germline, CDR1 is LNHNV and CDR2 YYDKDF (reference sequence). J gave up 8 bases and V 7 bases, and 5 bases lay outside the gene matches.

At least ten counts were recorded for this clonotype. V gene TRBV7-8 combines with J gene TRBJ1-2; possible D gene TRBD1, 6 bases. Trimming removed 2 bases at V and 8 bases at J, with 18 bases between. CDR3 length equals 15 residues. The germline CDR1 and CDR2 sequences are SGHVS and FQNEAQ. CDR3 amino acids: CASSLSGTQGLGYTF. CDR3 nucleotide sequence: TGTGCCAGCAGCTTAAGCGGGACACAAGGGTTGGGCTACACCTTC.

This clonotype was found many times. The chain carries TRBV4-3 and TRBJ2-2; D may be TRBD1 (8 bases). Germline CDR1 is LGHNA and CDR2 is YSLEER. CDR3 length: 17 amino acids. The V gene lost 4 bases and the J gene lost 6 bases, with 21 bases spanning the gap. In nucleotides, the CDR3 is TGCGCCAGCAGCCCCTCGGGAGGCAGGGGGCTGGCCGGGGAGCTGTTTTTT. This encodes CASSPSGGRGLAGELFF.

In this sample, this clonotype turned up many times. Because the CDR3's place on the DNA is in doubt, the DNA is left out and the CDR3 is given as listed by TCRdb. The chain links TRBV14 to TRBJ2-1; TRBD2, the D gene given by the table, was not confirmed from the DNA. Germline CDR1 and CDR2: SGHDN and FVKESK. The CDR3 comprises 14 residues, both ends counted. The CDR3 sequence: CASSQWASGSRRFF.

This clonotype was seen at least ten times. The genes are TRBV29-1 and TRBJ2-5, with 9 bases identical to TRBD1. V lost 7 bases, J lost 4 bases, and 7 bases stayed unmatched. The germline V gene encodes CDR1 SQVTM and CDR2 ANQGSEA. The CDR3 spans 13 residues. CDR3 protein: CSGRDRVLETQYF. The CDR3 DNA follows: TGCAGCGGCCGGGACAGGGTCTTAGAGACCCAGTACTTC.